The 15 T cell receptor beta chains in this list originate from one sample, sequenced in a study of blood T cell repertoires in COVID-19. Clones were sequenced by immunoSEQ multiplex PCR, and TCRdb holds only the in-frame ones, with some missing. The sample carries hundreds of thousands of clones, roughly 84% recorded once. The sample comprised peripheral blood. The source of these receptors is a woman older than 75 with active or convalescent COVID-19.

This clone was seen more than once but under ten times. The rearrangement uses TRBV30 and TRBJ1-5; D unresolved. Looked up from germline, CDR1 is GTSNPN and CDR2 is SVGIG (reference sequence). The CDR3 has 12 amino acids. The V gene lost 5 bases and the J gene lost 11 bases, with 16 bases spanning the gap. The CDR3: CAWQKSPGTQHF. The CDR3 bases are TGTGCCTGGCAGAAGTCCCCCGGGACCCAGCATTTT. Filled out from reference TRBV30 and TRBJ1-5, the complete variable domain reads SQTIHQWPATLVQPVGSPLSLECTVEGTSNPNLYWYRQAAGRGLQLLFYSVGIGQISSEVPQNLSASRPQDRQFILSSKKLLLSDSGFYLCAWQKSPGTQHFGDGTRLSIL.

This rearrangement joins TRBV6-5 to TRBJ1-1; D gene ambiguous. This CDR3 contains 14 residues. The V end lost 6 bases, the J end lost 3 bases, and 14 bases lay between the germline ends. CDR1 is MNHEY, CDR2 SVGAGI, per germline. CDR3 sequence reads: CASRPREYYTEAFF. The CDR3 DNA is TGTGCCAGCAGGCCCCGGGAGTACTACACTGAAGCTTTCTTT.

This chain joins TRBV7-2 and TRBJ1-4, with D tentatively TRBD1 (6 bases). The CDR3 consists of 15 residues. The germline CDR1 and CDR2 sequences are SGHTA and FQGNSA. Trimming took off 4 bases at V and 2 bases at J, with 11 bases between the two ends. CDR3 DNA: TGTGCCAGCAGCTCATCAAGGGGGACTAATGAAAAACTGTTTTTT. Amino acids: CASSSSRGTNEKLFF.

This clone was observed a few times. This chain links TRBV7-9 with TRBJ2-7; 8 bases map to TRBD2. This CDR3 has 13 residues. Germline CDR1 reads SEHNR; CDR2 reads FQNEAQ (reference sequence). J gave up 0 bases and V 6 bases, and 1 base lay outside the gene matches. In DNA, the CDR3 is TGTGCCAGCAGAAGCGGGAGCTCCTACGAGCAGTACTTC. Protein product: CASRSGSSYEQYF.

The chain combines TRBV7-2 with TRBJ2-3; 7 bases line up with TRBD2. Unmatched junction bases numbered 10, after V lost 2 bases and J lost 2 bases. CDR1 is SGHTA, CDR2 FQGNSA, per germline. This CDR3 has 17 amino acids. The CDR3 reads CASSLFRGVNLTDTQYF. The CDR3 coding sequence is TGTGCCAGCAGCTTATTTCGGGGGGTGAACCTCACAGATACGCAGTATTTT.

This sequence joins TRBV30 and TRBJ1-3; maybe TRBD1 (6 bases). CDR1 GTSNPN and CDR2 SVGIG come from the germline V gene (reference sequence). V lost 5 bases, J lost 0 bases, and 14 bases lay in between. The CDR3 sequence is 15 residues long. This CDR3 is CAWATGTNSGNTIYF. The CDR3 DNA sequence: TGTGCCTGGGCTACCGGGACAAACTCTGGAAACACCATATATTTT.

The J gene is TRBJ2-3, the V gene TRBV6-6; 7 bases line up with TRBD2. J was trimmed by 0 bases and V by 6 bases; bases with no gene match: 6. The CDR3 is 15 amino acids. Per germline, CDR1 MNHNY and CDR2 SVGAGI (reference sequence). The DNA of the CDR3 is TGTGCCAGCAGGGCGGGACTATACAGCACAGATACGCAGTATTTT. It translates to CASRAGLYSTDTQYF.

J is TRBJ1-5 and V is TRBV27; D is possibly TRBD1 (6 bases). The germline V gene encodes CDR1 MNHEY and CDR2 SMNVEV (reference sequence). The CDR3 covers 15 residues. With 0 bases removed from V and 5 bases from J, the gap between germline ends came to 11 bases. The CDR3 sequence is CASSLSRGAYQPQHF. CDR3 in DNA: TGTGCCAGCAGTTTATCGCGGGGGGCGTATCAGCCCCAGCATTTT.

As regards this clone: In the same sample, other DNA sequences code for this CDR3. This sequence joins TRBV7-9 and TRBJ2-5; tentatively, D is TRBD1 (6 bases). Trimming shortened V by 0 bases and J by 4 bases, and 9 bases separated the two germline ends. This CDR3 comprises 14 residues. The germline V gene has CDR1 SEHNR and CDR2 FQNEAQ (reference sequence). CDR3 residues: CASSLAGAGETQYF. Written as DNA, the CDR3 is TGTGCCAGCAGCTTAGCGGGGGCGGGAGAGACCCAGTACTTC.

This clone was counted once. This chain uses TRBV5-4 with TRBJ2-1; TRBD2 aligns across 8 bases. Germline V gene data show CDR1 as SGHNT and CDR2 as YYREEE (reference sequence). V shed 4 bases and J 1 base; nucleotides not matched to a gene: 13. This CDR3 is 18 amino acids long. The CDR3 coding sequence is TGTGCCAGCAGCCCGTTATTGGCGGGAGGAGGGTCCTACAATGAGCAGTTCTTC. It encodes CASSPLLAGGGSYNEQFF.

This clone was seen only once. The chain couples TRBV7-9 to TRBJ2-4; tentative D call: TRBD2 (5 bases). The CDR3 runs 14 residues. Germline V gives CDR1 SEHNR, CDR2 FQNEAQ (reference sequence). With 10 bases removed from V and 1 base from J, the gap between germline ends came to 14 bases. The CDR3 DNA follows: TGTGCCACAGTACTAGATGCTGCCAAAAACATTCAGTACTTC. Translating it yields CATVLDAAKNIQYF.

The chain employs TRBV5-4 and TRBJ2-7; D gene ambiguous. V lost 1 base, J lost 0 bases, and 11 bases lay in between. CDR1 is SGHNT, CDR2 YYREEE, per germline (reference sequence). The CDR3 spans 15 residues. The CDR3 sequence is CASSLRSGSSYEQYF. The CDR3, as DNA: TGTGCCAGCAGCTTGAGGTCAGGAAGCTCCTACGAGCAGTACTTC.

The chain has TRBV28 and TRBJ1-1; 9 nucleotides match TRBD1. The CDR3 extends over 13 amino acids. After removal of 8 bases from V and 6 bases from J, the junction contained 7 bases not matched to a gene. The V gene's germline CDR1 is MDHEN and CDR2 SYDVKM. This CDR3 reads CASGTGLRAEAFF. CDR3 nucleotide sequence: TGTGCCAGCGGGACAGGGTTAAGGGCTGAAGCTTTCTTT. The whole variable domain, remainder taken from reference TRBV28 and TRBJ1-1, is DVKVTQSSRYLVKRTGEKVFLECVQDMDHENMFWYRQDPGLGLRLIYFSYDVKMKEKGDIPEGYSVSREKKERFSLILESASTNQTSMYLCASGTGLRAEAFFGQGTRLTVV.

The rearrangement joins TRBV30 to TRBJ1-4; D remains unclear. CDR3 length: 13 amino acids. The germline V gene encodes CDR1 GTSNPN and CDR2 SVGIG (reference sequence). The V end was cut by 4 bases, the J end by 7 bases, with 13 bases between. The CDR3 DNA sequence: TGTGCCTGGACCCAAATAGAGGCTGAAAAACTGTTTTTT. Its translation is CAWTQIEAEKLFF.

Note on this clone: Germline and junction disagree at one end, which may indicate a read error. CDR3 sequence: CASSPPLTVFTQPQHF. In nucleotides, the CDR3 is TGTGCTAGCAGCCCACCCCTGACAGTATTCACTCAGCCCCAGCATTTT. The V call is TRBV7-7, the J call TRBJ1-5, with D perhaps TRBD1 (5 bases). The CDR3 runs to 16 residues. Germline-derived CDR1 and CDR2 are SSHAT and FNYEAQ (reference sequence).